This is a list of T cell receptor beta chains from one sample in a study of T cell responses to AZD1222 COVID-19 vaccine. Using immunoSEQ multiplex PCR, the repertoire was profiled, and TCRdb retains in-frame clones only, with some absent. The profile shows approximately 140,000 clones, 90% to 95% of them singletons. Sequenced here: peripheral blood, sampled on day 0 of AZD1222 vaccination. Source of these receptors: an adult in good health. CDR3s include the opening cysteine and the closing phenylalanine or tryptophan. Each record gives: D gene, clone size, J gene, CDR3 length, V gene, CDR3 protein, CDR3 DNA. A D gene is named only where the DNA matches it firmly. A row's size may be missing; if present it is once, few, many or a size class.

.	.	TRBJ1-6	14	TRBV2	CASSVTDEDSPLHF	TGTGCCAGCAGTGTGACAGACGAGGATTCACCCCTCCACTTT
TRBD2	.	TRBJ2-2	17	TRBV7-3	CASSRPSGRAYGGELFF	TGTGCCAGCAGCCGACCGAGCGGGAGGGCCTATGGCGGGGAGCTGTTTTTT
.	once	TRBJ2-1	11	TRBV30	CAWSGENEQFF	TGTGCCTGGAGTGGCGAGAATGAGCAGTTCTTC
TRBD1	.	TRBJ2-2	16	TRBV7-9	CASSFRTGSGTGELFF	TGTGCCAGCAGCTTTAGGACAGGGAGTGGCACCGGGGAGCTGTTTTTT
.	.	TRBJ1-1	15	TRBV11-2	CASSLEVYPRTEAFF	TGTGCCAGCAGCTTAGAGGTATATCCCCGCACTGAAGCTTTCTTT
TRBD2	.	TRBJ2-1	14	TRBV10-3	CAISELGGLNEQFF	TGTGCCATCAGTGAGTTGGGGGGGTTGAATGAGCAGTTCTTC
TRBD2	.	TRBJ2-1	16	TRBV7-2	CASRFIAGGFYNEQFF	TGTGCCAGCAGATTTATAGCGGGAGGTTTTTACAATGAGCAGTTCTTC
TRBD2	.	TRBJ2-2	17	TRBV28	CASSSGLAGGLPGELFF	TGTGCCAGCAGTTCTGGACTAGCGGGGGGGCTCCCCGGGGAGCTGTTTTTT
.	.	TRBJ1-4	15	TRBV2	CASSEFRGGGEKLFF	TGTGCCAGCAGTGAATTTAGGGGAGGTGGTGAAAAACTGTTTTTT
TRBD1	.	TRBJ2-5	14	TRBV7-2	CASSQTGGRETQYF	TGTGCCAGCAGCCAGACAGGGGGTAGGGAGACCCAGTACTTC
.	.	TRBJ1-2	14	TRBV30	CAWSHQGEAYGYTF	TGTGCCTGGAGTCACCAAGGGGAGGCCTATGGCTACACCTTC
.	.	TRBJ1-2	12	TRBV3-1/TRBV3-2	CASSQDSNGYTF	TGTGCCAGCAGCCAAGACAGCAATGGCTACACCTTC
TRBD2	.	TRBJ2-2	17	TRBV7-2	CASSLVAGGADAGELFF	TGTGCCAGCAGCTTAGTTGCGGGAGGGGCTGACGCCGGGGAGCTGTTTTTT
.	.	TRBJ2-6	15	TRBV5-4	CASSLEGAGANVLTF	TGTGCCAGCAGCTTGGAGGGGGCTGGGGCCAACGTCCTGACTTTC
TRBD2	few	TRBJ2-1	19	TRBV4-2	CASSQDYQTSGGAFNEQFF	TGTGCCAGCAGCCAAGATTACCAGACTAGCGGCGGAGCATTCAATGAGCAGTTCTTC
.	.	TRBJ1-3	19	TRBV21-1	CASSKAPGVPKLSGNTIYF	TGTGCCAGCAGCAAAGCCCCAGGGGTCCCTAAACTCTCTGGAAACACCATATATTTT
.	.	TRBJ2-4	20	TRBV12-5	CASGLVSGDGTQLAKNIQYF	TGTGCTAGTGGTTTGGTAAGCGGGGATGGGACACAACTAGCCAAAAACATTCAGTACTTC
.	.	TRBJ1-5	13	TRBV19	CASSTRVFQPQHF	TGTGCCAGTAGTACCAGGGTGTTTCAGCCCCAGCATTTT
.	.	TRBJ2-4	15	TRBV7-9	CASSKSGLSKNIQYF	TGTGCCAGCAGCAAAAGCGGACTATCCAAAAACATTCAGTACTTC
.	once	TRBJ2-1	15	TRBV5-6	CASSFFSGDYNEQFF	TGTGCCAGCAGCTTCTTTAGCGGTGACTACAATGAGCAGTTCTTC
.	.	TRBJ1-4	15	TRBV6-2/TRBV6-3	CASRLSGTGNEKLFF	TGTGCCAGCCGCCTATCCGGGACGGGGAATGAAAAACTGTTTTTT
.	.	TRBJ1-6	16	TRBV5-1	CASSENRVDLNSPLHF	TGCGCCAGCAGCGAAAACAGGGTCGACCTTAATTCACCCCTCCACTTT
.	.	TRBJ1-4	13	TRBV6-6	CARLTGGNEKLFF	TGTGCCAGGCTGACAGGTGGGAATGAAAAACTGTTTTTT
.	few	TRBJ1-2	14	TRBV28	CASKNFGGGYGYTF	TGTGCCAGCAAAAATTTCGGGGGAGGCTATGGCTACACCTTC